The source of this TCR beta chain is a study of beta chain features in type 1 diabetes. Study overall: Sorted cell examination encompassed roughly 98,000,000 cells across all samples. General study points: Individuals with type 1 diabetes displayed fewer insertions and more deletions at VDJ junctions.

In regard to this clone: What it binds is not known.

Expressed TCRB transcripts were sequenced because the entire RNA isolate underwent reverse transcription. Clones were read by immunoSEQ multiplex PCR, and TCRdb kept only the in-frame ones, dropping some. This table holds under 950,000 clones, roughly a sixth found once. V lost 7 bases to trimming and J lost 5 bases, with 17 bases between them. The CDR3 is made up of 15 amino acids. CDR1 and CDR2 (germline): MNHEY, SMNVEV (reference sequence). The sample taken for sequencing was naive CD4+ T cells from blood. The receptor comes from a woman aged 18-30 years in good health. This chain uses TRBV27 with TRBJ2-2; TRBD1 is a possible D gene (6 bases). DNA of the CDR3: TGTGCCAGCAAGGAGGACAGCCTGATAACCGGGGAGCTGTTTTTT. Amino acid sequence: CASKEDSLITGELFF.